This TCR beta chain was retrieved from a study of blood T cell repertoires in COVID-19. Background on the study: The United States, Italy and Spain supplied acute and convalescent COVID-19 samples. The cDNA or gDNA used as material had been derived from T cells, B-cell-depleted T cells, or PBMCs.

The method was immunoSEQ multiplex PCR; TCRdb's version includes in-frame clones alone and lacks a portion of them. In the table there are over 450,000 clones, nearly 90% of which are singletons. V lost 2 bases to trimming and J lost 1 base, with 11 bases between them. The CDR3 runs to 14 residues. In germline, CDR1 is GTSNPN, CDR2 SVGIG (reference sequence). The chain recombines TRBV30 with TRBJ2-5; tentative D call: TRBD2 (5 bases). Input material: peripheral blood. The sequence derives from a man between 18 and 35 years old with COVID-19, enrolled during active disease. This chain's CDR3 is CAWSLGLSQETQYF. The CDR3 nucleotides read TGTGCCTGGAGTTTAGGACTCAGCCAAGAGACCCAGTACTTC.